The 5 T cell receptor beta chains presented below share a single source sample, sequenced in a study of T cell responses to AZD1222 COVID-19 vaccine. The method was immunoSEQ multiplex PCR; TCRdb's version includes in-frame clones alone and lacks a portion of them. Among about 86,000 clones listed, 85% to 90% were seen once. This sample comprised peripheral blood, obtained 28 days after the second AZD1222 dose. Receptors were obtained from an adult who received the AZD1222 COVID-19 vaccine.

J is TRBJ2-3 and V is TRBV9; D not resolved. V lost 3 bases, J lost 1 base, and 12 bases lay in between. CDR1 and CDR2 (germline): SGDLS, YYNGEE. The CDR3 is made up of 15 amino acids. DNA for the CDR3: TGTGCCAGCAGCGGACTGAAGGGCGGCACAGATACGCAGTATTTT. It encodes CASSGLKGGTDTQYF. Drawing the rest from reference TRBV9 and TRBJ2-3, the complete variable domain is DSGVTQTPKHLITATGQRVTLRCSPRSGDLSVYWYQQSLDQGLQFLIQYYNGEERAKGNILERFSAQQFPDLHSELNLSSLELGDSALYFCASSGLKGGTDTQYFGPGTRLTVL.

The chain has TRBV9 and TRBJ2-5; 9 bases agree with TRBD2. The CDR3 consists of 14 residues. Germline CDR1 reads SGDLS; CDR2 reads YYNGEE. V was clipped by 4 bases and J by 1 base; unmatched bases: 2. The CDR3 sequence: CASSKLAGQETQYF. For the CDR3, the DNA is TGTGCCAGCAGCAAACTAGCGGGCCAAGAGACCCAGTACTTC.

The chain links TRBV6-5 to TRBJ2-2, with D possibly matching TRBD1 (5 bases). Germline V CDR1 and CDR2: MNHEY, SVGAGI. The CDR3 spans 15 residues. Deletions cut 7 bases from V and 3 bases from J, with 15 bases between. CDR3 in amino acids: CASTLGAGYTGELFF. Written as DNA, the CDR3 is TGTGCCAGCACCCTAGGGGCAGGGTACACCGGGGAGCTGTTTTTT.

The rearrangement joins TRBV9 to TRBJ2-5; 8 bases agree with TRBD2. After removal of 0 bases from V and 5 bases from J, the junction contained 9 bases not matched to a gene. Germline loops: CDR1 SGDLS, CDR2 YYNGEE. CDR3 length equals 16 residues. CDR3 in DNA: TGTGCCAGCAGCGTAGCCCCGCAGCGGGGGTGGGAGACCCAGTACTTC. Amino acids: CASSVAPQRGWETQYF.

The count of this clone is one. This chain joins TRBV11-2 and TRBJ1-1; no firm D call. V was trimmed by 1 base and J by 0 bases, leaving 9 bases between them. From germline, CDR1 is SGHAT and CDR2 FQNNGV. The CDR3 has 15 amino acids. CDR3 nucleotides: TGTGCCAGCAGCTTAGTGGGCAGTCTGAACACTGAAGCTTTCTTT. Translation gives CASSLVGSLNTEAFF.